The sequence of this T cell receptor beta chain was determined in a study of blood T cell repertoires in COVID-19. About the research overall: COVID-19 samples from acute and convalescent phases originated in the United States, Italy and Spain. The cDNA or gDNA used as material had been derived from T cells, B-cell-depleted T cells, or PBMCs.

The CDR3 has 12 residues. Trimming stripped 6 bases from V and 2 bases from J, with 5 bases between. Germline CDR1 is MNHEY and CDR2 is SVGAGI. Authors' methods: Amplification with reference gene primers provided the estimates of nucleated cell counts. TCRdb keeps only in-frame clones here, not all; method: immunoSEQ multiplex PCR. V and J calls and clone size are copied from that table; D and trimming were computed from the DNA. The repertoire holds fewer than 80,000 clones, with around 90% as singletons. V is TRBV6-5 and J is TRBJ2-1; D is perhaps TRBD2 (5 bases). The sequence was collected from a human donor in a cohort sampled during active COVID-19. Material for sequencing was peripheral blood. CDR3 protein: CASRTTYNEQFF. CDR3 nucleotides: TGTGCCAGCAGGACTACCTACAATGAGCAGTTCTTC.